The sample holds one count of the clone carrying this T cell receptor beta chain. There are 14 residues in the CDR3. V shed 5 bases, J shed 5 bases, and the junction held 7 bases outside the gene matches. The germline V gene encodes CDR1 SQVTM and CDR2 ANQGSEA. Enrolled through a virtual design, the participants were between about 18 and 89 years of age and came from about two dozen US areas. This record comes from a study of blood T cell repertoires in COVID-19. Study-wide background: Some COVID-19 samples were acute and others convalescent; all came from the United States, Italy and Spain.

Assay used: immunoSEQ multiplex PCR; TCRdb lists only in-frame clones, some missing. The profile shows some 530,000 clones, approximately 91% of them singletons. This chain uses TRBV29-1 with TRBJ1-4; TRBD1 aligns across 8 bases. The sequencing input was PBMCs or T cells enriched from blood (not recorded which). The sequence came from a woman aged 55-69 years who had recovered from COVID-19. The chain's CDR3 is CSVYPRTGNEKLFF. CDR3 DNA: TGCAGCGTTTACCCGCGGACAGGGAATGAAAAACTGTTTTTT.